Shown below are 26 T cell receptor beta chains from a single sample sequenced in a study of radiation and T cells in renal cell carcinoma. Regarding time point: blood 2 weeks post-SBRT. The treatment: 15 Gy SBRT to primary tumor, nephrectomy 4 weeks later. Profiled with immunoSEQ multiplex PCR; TCRdb holds only in-frame clones, not every one. The table includes around 75,000 clones, around 76% detected once. Sequenced here: blood, sampled from a patient whose treatment included radiotherapy and nephrectomy. These receptor sequences come from a man between 60 and 75 years old with renal cell carcinoma.

This clone was detected only once. V and J are TRBV6-1 and TRBJ1-1, with unresolved D. V shed 6 bases and J shed 1 base, with 9 bases lying between them. Looked up from germline, CDR1 is MNHNS and CDR2 is SASEGT. The CDR3 is made up of 13 amino acids. CDR3 protein: CASSLERNTEAFF. The DNA for the CDR3 is TGTGCCAGCAGCCTTGAACGGAACACTGAAGCTTTCTTT.

This chain links TRBV19 with TRBJ2-2; D is unclear. CDR3 length: 15 residues. The V end was cut by 3 bases, the J end by 7 bases, with 15 bases between. The germline gives CDR1 LNHDA, CDR2 SQIVND (reference sequence). CDR3 loop: CASSISDTGGGELFF. The CDR3, as DNA: TGTGCCAGTAGTATTTCCGACACCGGTGGCGGGGAGCTGTTTTTT. Full variable domain (remainder filled in from reference TRBV19 and TRBJ2-2): DGGITQSPKYLFRKEGQNVTLSCEQNLNHDAMYWYRQDPGQGLRLIYYSQIVNDFQKGDIAEGYSVSREKKESFPLTVTSAQKNPTAFYLCASSISDTGGGELFFGEGSRLTVL.

This chain joins TRBV18 and TRBJ2-7; 10 bases are a match to TRBD1. CDR1 and CDR2 from the germline V gene are KGHSH and LQKENI. V gave up 3 bases and J gave up 6 bases; unmatched junction bases: 5. The CDR3 spans 14 residues. CDR3 amino acids: CASSPTTGGGEQYF. The CDR3 DNA is TGTGCCAGCTCACCGACGACAGGGGGCGGCGAGCAGTACTTC.

This clone was observed a single time. The chain has TRBV19 and TRBJ1-2, with 9 nucleotides matching TRBD1. The CDR3 sequence is 12 residues long. V lost 6 bases and J lost 14; bases outside the gene matches: 10. The germline CDR1 and CDR2 sequences are LNHDA and SQIVND (reference sequence). The CDR3 loop is CASSPGQGGGTF. DNA for the CDR3: TGTGCCAGTAGCCCGGGACAGGGCGGCGGGACCTTC.

Remarks on this clone: This same CDR3 is encoded by further DNA sequences in the sample. The rearrangement uses TRBV7-9 and TRBJ1-2; no clear D. V gave up 3 bases and J gave up 5 bases, with 10 bases separating them. The germline V gene encodes CDR1 SEHNR and CDR2 FQNEAQ (reference sequence). This CDR3 is 13 amino acids long. The CDR3 here is CASSFRGDYGYTF. CDR3 nucleotide sequence: TGTGCCAGCAGCTTTCGGGGAGATTATGGCTACACCTTC.

The J gene is TRBJ1-2, the V gene TRBV19; possible D gene TRBD1, 5 bases. The CDR3 is made up of 13 amino acids. Looked up from germline, CDR1 is LNHDA and CDR2 is SQIVND (reference sequence). The V gene lost 11 bases and the J gene lost 4 bases, with 17 bases spanning the gap. The CDR3 DNA reads as TGTGCCCTTAGCGAGGGGCTCTTCTATGGCTACACCTTC. Translation gives CALSEGLFYGYTF.

This chain links TRBV18 with TRBJ2-7; D is possibly TRBD1 (7 bases). Germline CDR1 and CDR2: KGHSH and LQKENI. The CDR3 contains 14 residues. Trimming pared 4 bases from V and 7 bases from J, leaving 17 bases between. The CDR3 DNA reads as TGTGCCAGCTCACTGATAAACAGGGGAGGTGAGCAGTACTTC. Protein: CASSLINRGGEQYF.

This clone has just a few counts. This sequence joins TRBV18 and TRBJ2-5; D remains unclear. The V end was cut by 5 bases, the J end by 3 bases, with 4 bases between. The CDR3 spans 11 residues. CDR1 is KGHSH, CDR2 LQKENI, per germline. CDR3 region: CASSAEETQYF. The CDR3 region has the DNA TGTGCCAGCTCAGCTGAAGAGACCCAGTACTTC.

The rearrangement uses TRBV9 and TRBJ2-3, with 10 bases matching TRBD1. The junction had 4 bases not matched to a gene; V was cut back by 2 bases and J by 4 bases. Looked up from germline, CDR1 is SGDLS and CDR2 is YYNGEE. The CDR3 contains 15 residues. The CDR3 spells CASSVTGGFSDTQYF. As DNA, the CDR3 is TGTGCCAGCAGCGTGACAGGGGGCTTCTCAGATACGCAGTATTTT.

This chain links TRBV13 with TRBJ2-3, with TRBD1 matching 10 bases. The CDR3 contains 17 residues. Germline CDR1 reads PRHDT; CDR2 reads FYEKMQ (reference sequence). V dropped 1 base and J dropped 1; count of bases not matched to a gene: 5. CDR3 in amino acids: CASSLETTGGRTDTQYF. CDR3 sequence (DNA): TGTGCCAGCAGCTTAGAGACGACAGGGGGCCGCACAGATACGCAGTATTTT.

The rearrangement links TRBV18 to TRBJ2-3, with 9 bases aligning to TRBD2. The V and J ends lost 1 base and 0 bases, in that order; junction bases with no gene match: 5. The germline gives CDR1 KGHSH, CDR2 LQKENI. The CDR3 consists of 17 residues. This CDR3 is CASSPLAGTSSTDTQYF. In DNA form, the CDR3 reads TGTGCCAGCTCACCACTAGCAGGGACTAGCAGCACAGATACGCAGTATTTT.

In this sample, this clone turned up once. The chain joins TRBV27 to TRBJ2-2; D is unclear. Trimming removed 2 bases from V and 2 bases from J, with 12 bases in between. The CDR3 is 16 residues long. The V gene's germline CDR1 is MNHEY and CDR2 SMNVEV (reference sequence). The CDR3 DNA reads TGTGCCAGCAGTTTACTTCCAGCGCTCAACACCGGGGAGCTGTTTTTT. Translating it yields CASSLLPALNTGELFF.

This clone has a handful of counts. The V gene is TRBV27, the J gene TRBJ1-1; D gene unclear. The V gene lost 4 bases and the J gene lost 4 bases, with 22 bases spanning the gap. Germline V gene data show CDR1 as MNHEY and CDR2 as SMNVEV (reference sequence). The CDR3 has 17 amino acids. The CDR3: CASSSTTSPGSGTEAFF. In DNA form, the CDR3 reads TGTGCCAGCAGTTCAACTACCTCCCCGGGGTCGGGCACTGAAGCTTTCTTT.

The genes are TRBV21-1 and TRBJ2-3. TRBV21-1 is designated a pseudogene. CDR3 length: 17 residues. The CDR3 loop is CASSKEKRGVGTDTQYF. CDR3 in DNA: TGTGCCAGCAGCAAAGAGAAGAGGGGGGTGGGCACAGATACGCAGTATTTT.

The V call is TRBV28, the J call TRBJ2-5, with TRBD2 matching over 9 bases. Unmatched junction bases numbered 5, after V lost 3 bases and J lost 6 bases. From germline, CDR1 is MDHEN and CDR2 SYDVKM. This CDR3 is built from 14 residues. The CDR3 sequence is CASSFDAGGKTQYF. Written as DNA, the CDR3 is TGTGCCAGCAGTTTCGACGCGGGGGGGAAGACCCAGTACTTC.

This chain connects TRBV6-1 to TRBJ1-2; D perhaps matches TRBD1 (6 bases). The CDR3 contains 15 residues. CDR1 is MNHNS, CDR2 SASEGT, per germline. Deletions cut 0 bases from V and 4 bases from J, with 12 bases between. CDR3 in DNA: TGTGCCAGCAGTGAAGCGTGGGGGGCCCGCTATGGCTACACCTTC. It codes for CASSEAWGARYGYTF.

The V gene is TRBV4-1, the J gene TRBJ2-5, with D possibly being TRBD2 (5 bases). CDR1 MGHRA and CDR2 YSYEKL come from the germline V gene. The CDR3 loop spans 13 amino acids. Trimming took 1 base from V and 7 from J, leaving 10 bases between them. This CDR3 reads CASSQGAGVTQYF. CDR3 coding DNA: TGCGCCAGCAGCCAAGGGGCCGGGGTGACCCAGTACTTC.

This chain joins TRBV4-1 and TRBJ2-5; D gene ambiguous. The CDR3 loop spans 15 amino acids. CDR1 is MGHRA, CDR2 YSYEKL, per germline. Trimming shortened V by 4 bases and J by 1 base, and 13 bases separated the two germline ends. The CDR3 sequence: CASSPSTMAQETQYF. CDR3 nucleotides: TGCGCCAGCAGCCCCTCGACCATGGCCCAAGAGACCCAGTACTTC.

V is TRBV6-6 and J is TRBJ1-1; weak D call: TRBD1 (6 bases). This CDR3 spans 14 amino acids. V was pared by 3 bases and J by 5 bases, with 13 bases between. CDR1 and CDR2 (germline): MNHNY, SVGAGI (reference sequence). This CDR3 reads CASSYSQGWTEAFF. The CDR3 DNA reads TGTGCCAGCAGTTATTCACAGGGTTGGACTGAAGCTTTCTTT.

The genes are TRBV18 and TRBJ2-1, with D maybe TRBD2 (6 bases). The CDR3 contains 15 residues. Trimming left V 0 bases short and J 3 bases short, with 9 bases between. Germline V CDR1 and CDR2: KGHSH, LQKENI. CDR3 coding DNA: TGTGCCAGCTCACCACCGGAGGGCGGCTACAATGAGCAGTTCTTC. Its protein is CASSPPEGGYNEQFF. Complete variable domain (other parts from reference TRBV18 and TRBJ2-1): NAGVMQNPRHLVRRRGQEARLRCSPMKGHSHVYWYRQLPEEGLKFMVYLQKENIIDESGMPKERFSAEFPKEGPSILRIQQVVRGDSAAYFCASSPPEGGYNEQFFGPGTRLTVL.

This chain uses TRBV5-1 with TRBJ2-2; D is perhaps TRBD2 (6 bases). V was shortened by 2 bases and J by 1 base, with 15 bases between the two germline ends. The CDR3 length is 17 residues. The germline gives CDR1 SGHRS, CDR2 YFSETQ. This CDR3 reads CASSLAGTHRNTGELFF. In nucleotides, the CDR3 is TGCGCCAGCAGCTTAGCCGGGACTCACCGGAACACCGGGGAGCTGTTTTTT.

About this clone: Because it lacks the conserved phenylalanine or tryptophan at the end, this CDR3 is likely a read error. J is TRBJ1-2 and V is TRBV5-4; 12 bases line up with TRBD1. Germline CDR1 and CDR2: SGHNT and YYREEE (reference sequence). Unmatched junction bases numbered 6, after V lost 2 bases and J lost 7 bases. The CDR3 consists of 15 residues. The CDR3 bases are TGTGCCAGCAGCTTTCGGGACAGGGGGCGGGGTGGCTACACCCTC. It yields the protein CASSFRDRGRGGYTL.

V gene TRBV28 combines with J gene TRBJ2-6; D unresolved. With 6 bases removed from V and 4 bases from J, the gap between germline ends came to 10 bases. The CDR3 is 14 residues long. Germline lookup yields CDR1 MDHEN and CDR2 SYDVKM. CDR3 DNA sequence: TGTGCCAGCAGGGAAGGGCCCGGGGCCAACGTCCTGACTTTC. Translating gives CASREGPGANVLTF.

The CDR3, as DNA: TGTGCCAGCAGTTTTTATTCCACAGGGGGCCCGGGCACTGAAGCTTTCTTT. Translation: CASSFYSTGGPGTEAFF. The chain employs TRBV27 and TRBJ1-1, with 9 positions matching TRBD1. The J segment lost 4 bases and the V segment lost 3 bases, leaving 12 bases of the junction unmatched. CDR1 and CDR2 (germline): MNHEY, SMNVEV (reference sequence). This CDR3 has 17 amino acids.

The chain joins TRBV5-1 to TRBJ1-5; 10 bases are a match to TRBD1. The ends lost 4 bases at V and 6 bases at J; junction bases unmatched: 7. CDR1 and CDR2 (germline): SGHRS, YFSETQ. This CDR3 is 15 amino acids long. CDR3 residues: CASSLGTGDRQPQHF. In DNA, the CDR3 is TGCGCCAGCAGCCTCGGGACAGGGGATCGTCAGCCCCAGCATTTT.

The chain recombines TRBV30 with TRBJ2-1, with a possible D match to TRBD1 (5 bases). The CDR3 has 14 amino acids. Germline V gene data show CDR1 as GTSNPN and CDR2 as SVGIG (reference sequence). Trimming pared 3 bases from V and 5 bases from J, leaving 14 bases between. The CDR3 reads CAWRAPGRHNEQFF. CDR3 DNA sequence: TGTGCCTGGAGGGCCCCAGGGCGTCACAATGAGCAGTTCTTC.